This entry concerns a single T cell receptor (beta chain). Antigen unknown. This specimen comes from a study of graft-versus-host responses after intestinal transplantation. Clones were sequenced by immunoSEQ multiplex PCR, and TCRdb holds only the in-frame ones, with some missing. The sample carries about 130,000 clones, approximately 94% recorded once. The receptor comes from a human donor who received an intestinal transplant. The source was unstimulated CD4+ T cells sorted from spleen or lymph node cells, collected before intestinal transplant.

The CDR3 sequence is CASSEDRGHTEAFF. CDR3 coding DNA: TGTGCCAGCAGTGAGGACAGGGGGCACACTGAAGCTTTCTTT. The chain has TRBV6-5 and TRBJ1-1, with 11 bases lining up with TRBD1. V shed 5 bases and J 3 bases; nucleotides not matched to a gene: 2. Germline V lookup: CDR1 MNHEY, CDR2 SVGAGI. This CDR3 has 14 residues.